The 10 T cell receptor beta chains below come from one sample, sequenced in a study of blood T cell repertoires in COVID-19. The protocol was immunoSEQ multiplex PCR, while the TCRdb copy is restricted to in-frame clones and leaves out a portion. The profile shows over 200,000 clones, over 80% of them singletons. The sample was peripheral blood. The receptors come from a woman in her seventies with active or convalescent COVID-19.

A note on this clone: Other DNA sequences from this sample encode an identical CDR3 as well. V is TRBV30 and J is TRBJ1-5; D gene ambiguous. The CDR3 consists of 13 residues. With 1 base removed from V and 5 bases from J, the gap between germline ends came to 9 bases. Germline lookup yields CDR1 GTSNPN and CDR2 SVGIG (reference sequence). In nucleotides, the CDR3 is TGTGCCTGGAGTGCGGGCGGGGATCAGCCCCAGCATTTT. It encodes CAWSAGGDQPQHF.

The CDR3: CASSMGMNTGELFF. Written as DNA, the CDR3 is TGTGCCAGTAGTATGGGCATGAACACCGGGGAGCTGTTTTTT. V is TRBV19 and J is TRBJ2-2, with unresolved D. The V and J ends lost 3 bases and 1 base respectively, with 6 bases between them. CDR1 and CDR2 from the germline V gene are LNHDA and SQIVND (reference sequence). The CDR3 has 14 residues.

The chain couples TRBV27 to TRBJ2-5, with 9 bases identical to TRBD1. Germline loops: CDR1 MNHEY, CDR2 SMNVEV (reference sequence). The CDR3 length is 18 residues. The J segment lost 5 bases and the V segment lost 5 bases, leaving 18 bases of the junction unmatched. CDR3: CASSPTGRKTGGWETQYF. The CDR3 coding sequence is TGTGCCAGCAGTCCAACAGGGCGGAAGACAGGGGGGTGGGAGACCCAGTACTTC.

This sequence joins TRBV7-2 and TRBJ2-1, with 11 nucleotides matching TRBD2. The germline V gene has CDR1 SGHTA and CDR2 FQGNSA. CDR3 length: 15 residues. Trimming at V came to 5 bases and at J to 4 bases, leaving 4 bases not matched to a gene. In DNA, the CDR3 is TGTGCCAGCAGCCTGGGACTAGCGGCTTACAATGAGCAGTTCTTC. It encodes CASSLGLAAYNEQFF.

This clone was observed a handful of times. This chain connects TRBV6-5 to TRBJ1-1, with D possibly matching TRBD1 (6 bases). Deletions cut 0 bases from V and 7 bases from J, with 12 bases between. The CDR3 spans 14 residues. CDR1 MNHEY and CDR2 SVGAGI come from the germline V gene. Here the CDR3 reads CASSYSRGGLEAFF. In DNA form, the CDR3 reads TGTGCCAGCAGTTACTCCAGGGGTGGACTTGAAGCTTTCTTT.

The chain is built from TRBV9 and TRBJ2-1; 8 bases match TRBD2. Germline V gene sequence: CDR1 SGDLS, CDR2 YYNGEE. V shed 4 bases, J shed 5 bases, and the junction held 8 bases outside the gene matches. This CDR3 is 15 amino acids long. Here the CDR3 DNA reads TGTGCCAGCAGCTCCGGAGCGGGAGCTAACAATGAGCAGTTCTTC. Protein: CASSSGAGANNEQFF.

The V gene is TRBV28, the J gene TRBJ2-3; TRBD1 might be the D (6 bases). The CDR3 has 13 residues. Germline CDR1 is MDHEN and CDR2 is SYDVKM. Trimming shortened V by 5 bases and J by 8 bases, and 14 bases separated the two germline ends. The DNA for the CDR3 is TGTGCCAGCAGTCCCCCAACAGGGACTACGCAGTATTTT. Translating gives CASSPPTGTTQYF.

The chain couples TRBV24-1 to TRBJ2-2; D is perhaps TRBD1 (6 bases). V was clipped by 5 bases and J by 3 bases, with 12 bases between them. The germline V gene has CDR1 KGHDR and CDR2 SFDVKD. The CDR3 has 15 residues. Written as DNA, the CDR3 is TGTGCCACCAGTGCTAGGGACACCTACACCGGGGAGCTGTTTTTT. Protein: CATSARDTYTGELFF.

The chain carries TRBV6-5 and TRBJ2-5; 8 bases agree with TRBD1. The CDR3 is made up of 14 amino acids. Germline V lookup: CDR1 MNHEY, CDR2 SVGAGI. V was clipped by 7 bases and J by 5 bases; unmatched bases: 9. As DNA, the CDR3 is TGTGCCAGCACCGACAGGGGCCATGAGGAGACCCAGTACTTC. This encodes CASTDRGHEETQYF.

This chain's CDR3 is CTSSQLTGTGKNQPQHF. In DNA form, the CDR3 reads TGCACCAGCAGCCAACTTACGGGGACAGGGAAAAATCAGCCCCAGCATTTT. The V call is TRBV1, the J call TRBJ1-5; TRBD1, the table's D call, lacks a check against the DNA. TRBV1 is termed a pseudogene. The CDR3 is made up of 17 amino acids.